The 19 T cell receptor beta chains below come from one sample, sequenced in a study of tumor-infiltrating lymphocytes in localized non-small cell lung cancer (dated by TCRdb to the early 2020s). The library was generated by the immunoSEQ multiplex PCR assay. This immuneACCESS table, as held by TCRdb, lists in-frame sequences with V and J called but not all clones. Of the missing ones, under half trace to an unresolved V gene in checked studies; the others have no known cause. The sample table records about 16,000 clones; about 48% of these occur just once. The top ten hold approximately 15% of the sample. Sequenced sample: lung tumor tissue. Receptor source: a human donor with non-small cell lung cancer.

This clone was found many times. The chain carries TRBV4-1 and TRBJ1-3; no definite D call. The CDR3 runs to 15 residues. With 2 bases removed from V and 0 bases from J, the gap between germline ends came to 8 bases. Germline V gene lookup returns CDR1 MGHRA and CDR2 YSYEKL. CDR3 sequence reads: CASSQLVHSGNTIYF. CDR3 DNA: TGCGCCAGCAGCCAACTGGTACACTCTGGAAACACCATATATTTT.

The chain employs TRBV28 and TRBJ1-2; 7 bases are a match to TRBD1. The J segment lost 4 bases and the V segment lost 6 bases, leaving 5 bases of the junction unmatched. CDR3 length equals 13 residues. Germline V CDR1 and CDR2: MDHEN, SYDVKM. In DNA form, the CDR3 reads TGTGCCAGCAGATCAGGGGGACCCTATGGCTACACCTTC. Translated: CASRSGGPYGYTF.

This rearrangement joins TRBV5-6 to TRBJ1-4; 8 nucleotides match TRBD1. The CDR3 contains 14 residues. The V segment lost 7 bases and the J segment 6 bases; nucleotides outside the gene matches: 8. Germline lookup yields CDR1 SGHDT and CDR2 YYEEEE. CDR3 loop: CASGMTGVDEKLFF. The CDR3 DNA reads as TGTGCCAGCGGTATGACAGGGGTTGATGAAAAACTGTTTTTT.

In its sample, this clone is medium-sized. The chain combines TRBV2 with TRBJ1-6; no clear D gene. The germline CDR1 and CDR2 sequences are SNHLY and FYNNEI. The CDR3 covers 13 residues. V lost 8 bases and J 6 bases, leaving 11 bases between the germline ends. This CDR3 is CASCGQFNSPLHF. The CDR3 bases are TGTGCCAGCTGTGGGCAGTTTAATTCACCCCTCCACTTT.

The chain employs TRBV28 and TRBJ2-5; tentative D call: TRBD2 (6 bases). CDR3 length equals 16 residues. Trimming stripped 3 bases from V and 7 bases from J, with 21 bases between. In germline, CDR1 is MDHEN, CDR2 SYDVKM. This CDR3 reads CASSFVVGRGEWTQYF. CDR3 bases: TGTGCCAGCAGTTTTGTCGTAGGGCGGGGTGAGTGGACCCAGTACTTC.

The chain has TRBV5-6 and TRBJ1-6; 7 nucleotides line up with TRBD1. Germline assignment: CDR1 SGHDT and CDR2 YYEEEE. The ends lost 4 bases at V and 2 bases at J; junction bases unmatched: 6. The CDR3 has 16 residues. In DNA, the CDR3 is TGTGCCAGCAGCCAATGGACAGGAACCTATAATTCACCCCTCCACTTT. Amino acids: CASSQWTGTYNSPLHF.

This clone has just a few counts. This CDR3 is CASEQQGNSPLHF. The CDR3 coding sequence is TGTGCCAGCGAACAACAGGGGAATTCACCCCTCCACTTT. V is TRBV2 and J is TRBJ1-6; 7 bases agree with TRBD1. J gave up 7 bases and V 8 bases, and 5 bases lay outside the gene matches. The CDR3 is 13 amino acids. Germline V gene lookup returns CDR1 SNHLY and CDR2 FYNNEI.

This clone was counted only a few times. This chain connects TRBV5-6 to TRBJ1-2; D possibly corresponds to TRBD1 (5 bases). V was trimmed by 4 bases and J by 0 bases, leaving 13 bases between them. Germline V gene data show CDR1 as SGHDT and CDR2 as YYEEEE. The CDR3 runs 15 residues. The CDR3 loop is CASSMTAYANYGYTF. CDR3 in DNA: TGTGCCAGCAGCATGACAGCCTACGCTAACTATGGCTACACCTTC.

The rearrangement joins TRBV10-3 to TRBJ1-2; TRBD1 aligns across 9 bases. The germline gives CDR1 ENHRY, CDR2 SYGVKD. V was pared by 10 bases and J by 8 bases, with 14 bases of the junction left unmatched. This CDR3 has 14 residues. The CDR3 here is CASREDRGGGGYTF. The CDR3 bases are TGTGCCAGCAGGGAGGACAGGGGCGGCGGGGGCTACACCTTC.

V and J are TRBV27 and TRBJ1-5, with D perhaps matching TRBD1 (5 bases). V gave up 4 bases and J gave up 1 base, with 17 bases separating them. Germline assignment: CDR1 MNHEY and CDR2 SMNVEV (reference sequence). The CDR3 sequence is 17 residues long. The CDR3 reads CASSSRPWDVSNQPQHF. The DNA of the CDR3 is TGTGCCAGCAGTTCGAGACCATGGGACGTGAGCAATCAGCCCCAGCATTTT.

The chain joins TRBV7-2 to TRBJ1-6; possibly TRBD1 for D (5 bases). The CDR3 contains 14 residues. Germline loops: CDR1 SGHTA, CDR2 FQGNSA. The ends were cut back, 5 bases at V and 7 bases at J, with 12 bases in the middle. CDR3 protein: CASSERQLNSPLHF. In nucleotides, the CDR3 is TGTGCCAGCAGCGAACGACAGCTGAATTCACCCCTCCACTTT. Using reference TRBV7-2 and TRBJ1-6 for the parts outside the CDR3, the full variable domain is GAGVSQSPSNKVTEKGKDVELRCDPISGHTALYWYRQSLGQGLEFLIYFQGNSAPDKSGLPSDRFSAERTGGSVSTLTIQRTQQEDSAVYLCASSERQLNSPLHFGNGTRLTVT.

The V call is TRBV5-5, the J call TRBJ1-2; 7 bases line up with TRBD1. Unmatched junction bases numbered 8, after V lost 2 bases and J lost 4 bases. Germline CDR1 reads SGHKS; CDR2 reads YYEKEE (reference sequence). CDR3 length equals 15 residues. The CDR3 coding sequence is TGTGCCAGCAGCTTTTCGGGACAGCGCTCCTATGGCTACACCTTC. Its translation is CASSFSGQRSYGYTF.

The chain uses TRBV5-4 and TRBJ2-3, with D tentatively TRBD2 (6 bases). There are 14 residues in the CDR3. The germline gives CDR1 SGHNT, CDR2 YYREEE (reference sequence). V lost 8 bases to trimming and J lost 2 bases, with 15 bases between them. CDR3 amino acids: CASGNGGYTDTQYF. The DNA of the CDR3 is TGTGCCAGTGGTAACGGGGGATACACAGATACGCAGTATTTT.

This clone was counted a few times. This chain connects TRBV15 to TRBJ1-3; D is ambiguous. Germline V gene data show CDR1 as LNHNV and CDR2 as YYDKDF (reference sequence). The CDR3 runs to 14 residues. The germline V and J ends were trimmed by 6 bases and 3 bases, with 12 bases remaining between them. CDR3 sequence (DNA): TGTGCCACCAGGGATTGGGGAGATGGAAACACCATATATTTT. It translates to CATRDWGDGNTIYF.

The chain combines TRBV30 with TRBJ2-4; D uncertain. V gave up 8 bases and J gave up 0 bases, with 11 bases separating them. Germline CDR1 reads GTSNPN; CDR2 reads SVGIG (reference sequence). This CDR3 region has 13 residues. The DNA of the CDR3 is TGTGCCGGGTCGGGCCTAGCCAAAAACATTCAGTACTTC. Translating it yields CAGSGLAKNIQYF.

The chain couples TRBV6-5 to TRBJ1-3; no clear D gene. The CDR3 runs 14 residues. The V gene lost 7 bases and the J gene lost 0 bases, with 10 bases spanning the gap. Germline CDR1 is MNHEY and CDR2 is SVGAGI. The CDR3 is CASISGYSGNTIYF. In nucleotides, the CDR3 is TGTGCCAGCATCTCTGGATACTCTGGAAACACCATATATTTT.

The gene calls are TRBV6-1 and TRBJ1-2; unclear D gene. The V end was cut by 2 bases, the J end by 2 bases, with 6 bases between. Germline values: CDR1 MNHNS, CDR2 SASEGT. This CDR3 region has 13 residues. This CDR3 is CASSENLNYGYTF. DNA of the CDR3: TGTGCCAGCAGTGAAAACTTGAACTATGGCTACACCTTC.

The J gene is TRBJ2-2, the V gene TRBV27; a possible D gene is TRBD1 (5 bases). Germline values: CDR1 MNHEY, CDR2 SMNVEV (reference sequence). This CDR3 has 16 amino acids. V was trimmed by 2 bases and J by 4 bases, leaving 14 bases between them. The CDR3, as DNA: TGTGCCAGCAGTTTACCCTCAGGGCAGGGCACCGGGGAGCTGTTTTTT. This gives the protein CASSLPSGQGTGELFF.

The table lists this clone with a few counts. The chain couples TRBV6-1 to TRBJ2-7, with TRBD1 matching over 8 bases. The CDR3 covers 14 residues. V gave up 5 bases and J gave up 3 bases; unmatched junction bases: 6. CDR1 and CDR2 (germline): MNHNS, SASEGT. The CDR3 spells CASSLPGQVYEQYF. CDR3 in DNA: TGTGCCAGCAGTTTACCGGGACAGGTCTACGAGCAGTACTTC.